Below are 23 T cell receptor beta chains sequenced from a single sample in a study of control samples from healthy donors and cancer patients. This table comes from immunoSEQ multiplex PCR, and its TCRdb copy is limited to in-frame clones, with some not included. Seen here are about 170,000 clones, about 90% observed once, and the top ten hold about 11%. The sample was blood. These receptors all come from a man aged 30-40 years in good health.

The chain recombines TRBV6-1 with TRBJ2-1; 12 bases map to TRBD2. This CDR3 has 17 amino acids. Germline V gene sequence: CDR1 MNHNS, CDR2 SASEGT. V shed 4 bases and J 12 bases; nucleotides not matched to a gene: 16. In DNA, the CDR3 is TGTGCCAGCAGTGGAACGGGACTAGCGGGTTCCGGAAGGGTGCAGTTCTTC. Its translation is CASSGTGLAGSGRVQFF.

CDR3 region: CASSVDSGRSNEQFF. CDR3 in DNA: TGTGCCAGCAGCGTAGACAGCGGGAGAAGTAATGAGCAGTTCTTC. The genes are TRBV9 and TRBJ2-1; 8 bases match TRBD2. The CDR3 runs 15 residues. The germline CDR1 and CDR2 sequences are SGDLS and YYNGEE. Germline trimming cut 0 bases from V and 7 bases from J; bases unmatched to any gene: 6.

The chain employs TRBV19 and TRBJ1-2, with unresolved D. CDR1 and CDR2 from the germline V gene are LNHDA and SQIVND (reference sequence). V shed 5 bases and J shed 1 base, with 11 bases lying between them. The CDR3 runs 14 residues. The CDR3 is CASSPFSFNYGYTF. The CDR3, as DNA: TGTGCCAGTAGTCCTTTTAGTTTTAACTATGGCTACACCTTC. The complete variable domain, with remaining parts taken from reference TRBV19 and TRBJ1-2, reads DGGITQSPKYLFRKEGQNVTLSCEQNLNHDAMYWYRQDPGQGLRLIYYSQIVNDFQKGDIAEGYSVSREKKESFPLTVTSAQKNPTAFYLCASSPFSFNYGYTFGSGTRLTVV.

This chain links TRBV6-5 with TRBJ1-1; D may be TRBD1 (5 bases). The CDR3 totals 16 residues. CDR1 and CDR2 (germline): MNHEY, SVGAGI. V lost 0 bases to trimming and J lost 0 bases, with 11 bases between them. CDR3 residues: CASSYSGGPLNTEAFF. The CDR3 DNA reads TGTGCCAGCAGTTACTCGGGGGGACCGTTGAACACTGAAGCTTTCTTT.

Here the CDR3 reads CASSKQGGYGYTF. DNA of the CDR3: TGTGCCAGCAGTAAACAGGGCGGGTATGGCTACACCTTC. J is TRBJ1-2 and V is TRBV6-6, with a weak D call TRBD1 (6 bases). Trimming pared 5 bases from V and 5 bases from J, leaving 12 bases between. The CDR3 has 13 amino acids. CDR1 is MNHNY and CDR2 is SVGAGI in the germline V gene (reference sequence).

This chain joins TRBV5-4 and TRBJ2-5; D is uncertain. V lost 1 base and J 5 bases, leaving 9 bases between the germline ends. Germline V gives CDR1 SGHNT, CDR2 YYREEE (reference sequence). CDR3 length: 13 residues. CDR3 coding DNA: TGTGCCAGCAGCTTGCTGGGGATGGAGACCCAGTACTTC. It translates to CASSLLGMETQYF.

CDR3 amino acids: CASSQGTSGSYNEQFF. The CDR3 region has the DNA TGCGCCAGCAGCCAAGGCACTAGCGGCTCCTACAATGAGCAGTTCTTC. The chain recombines TRBV4-3 with TRBJ2-1; TRBD2 matches at 8 bases. The CDR3 is 16 residues long. CDR1 is LGHNA and CDR2 is YSLEER in the germline V gene. Unmatched junction bases numbered 2, after V lost 1 base and J lost 0 bases.

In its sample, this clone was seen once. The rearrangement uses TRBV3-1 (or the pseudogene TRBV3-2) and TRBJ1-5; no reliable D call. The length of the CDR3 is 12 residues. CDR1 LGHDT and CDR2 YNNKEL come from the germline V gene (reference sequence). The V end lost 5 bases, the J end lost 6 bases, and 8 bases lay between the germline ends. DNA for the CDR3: TGTGCCAGCAGCTGGGGATCTCAGCCCCAGCATTTT. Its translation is CASSWGSQPQHF.

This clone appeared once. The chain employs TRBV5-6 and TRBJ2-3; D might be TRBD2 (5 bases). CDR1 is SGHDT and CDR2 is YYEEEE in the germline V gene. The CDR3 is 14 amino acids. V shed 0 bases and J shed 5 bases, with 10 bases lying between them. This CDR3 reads CASSLGLAGDTQYF. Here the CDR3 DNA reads TGTGCCAGCAGCTTGGGGCTAGCCGGAGATACGCAGTATTTT.

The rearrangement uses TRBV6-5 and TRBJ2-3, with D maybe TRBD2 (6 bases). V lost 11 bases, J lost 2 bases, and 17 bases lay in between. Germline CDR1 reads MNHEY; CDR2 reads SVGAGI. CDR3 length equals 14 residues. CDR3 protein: CAVKRGGNTDTQYF. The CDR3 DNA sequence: TGTGCCGTCAAAAGAGGCGGGAACACAGATACGCAGTATTTT.

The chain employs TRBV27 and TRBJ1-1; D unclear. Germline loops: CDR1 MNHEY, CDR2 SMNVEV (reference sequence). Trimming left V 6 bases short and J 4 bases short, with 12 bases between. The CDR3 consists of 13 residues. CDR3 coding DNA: TGTGCCAGCAGACAGAGGTCCGGCACTGAAGCTTTCTTT. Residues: CASRQRSGTEAFF.

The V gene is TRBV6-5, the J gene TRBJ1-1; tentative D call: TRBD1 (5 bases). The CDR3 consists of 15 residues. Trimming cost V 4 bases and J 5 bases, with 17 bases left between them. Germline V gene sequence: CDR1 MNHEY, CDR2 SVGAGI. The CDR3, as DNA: TGTGCCAGCAGTTCTAGGGTGAAACGGGGGACTGAAGCTTTCTTT. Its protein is CASSSRVKRGTEAFF.

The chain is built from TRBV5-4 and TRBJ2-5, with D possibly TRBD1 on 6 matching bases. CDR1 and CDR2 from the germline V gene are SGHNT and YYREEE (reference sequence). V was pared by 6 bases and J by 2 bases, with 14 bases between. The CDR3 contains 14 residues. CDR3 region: CASTLGGRQETQYF. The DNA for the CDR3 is TGTGCCAGCACCCTTGGGGGCCGACAAGAGACCCAGTACTTC.

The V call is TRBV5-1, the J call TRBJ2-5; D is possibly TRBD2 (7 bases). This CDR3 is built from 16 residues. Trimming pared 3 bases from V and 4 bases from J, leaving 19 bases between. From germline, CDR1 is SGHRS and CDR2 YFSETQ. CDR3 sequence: CASSSARGGPRETQYF. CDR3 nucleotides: TGCGCCAGCAGCTCCGCTAGGGGGGGACCGCGAGAGACCCAGTACTTC.

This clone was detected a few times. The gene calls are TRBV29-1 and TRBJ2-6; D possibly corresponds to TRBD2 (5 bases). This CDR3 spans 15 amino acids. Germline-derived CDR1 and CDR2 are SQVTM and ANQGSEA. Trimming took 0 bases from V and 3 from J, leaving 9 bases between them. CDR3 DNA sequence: TGCAGCGTTGAAGACGTCGGGGTTGGGGCCAACGTCCTGACTTTC. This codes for CSVEDVGVGANVLTF.

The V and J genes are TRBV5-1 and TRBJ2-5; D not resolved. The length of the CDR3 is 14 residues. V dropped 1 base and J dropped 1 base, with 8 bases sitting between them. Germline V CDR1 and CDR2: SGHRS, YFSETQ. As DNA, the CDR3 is TGCGCCAGCAGCTTGTGGAGCCGCCAAGAGACCCAGTACTTC. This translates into CASSLWSRQETQYF.

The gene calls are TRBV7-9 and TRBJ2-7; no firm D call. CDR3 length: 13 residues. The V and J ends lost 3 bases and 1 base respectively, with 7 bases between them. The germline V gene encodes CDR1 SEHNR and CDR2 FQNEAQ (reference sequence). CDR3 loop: CASSLENSYEQYF. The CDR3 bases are TGTGCCAGCAGCTTGGAAAATTCCTACGAGCAGTACTTC.

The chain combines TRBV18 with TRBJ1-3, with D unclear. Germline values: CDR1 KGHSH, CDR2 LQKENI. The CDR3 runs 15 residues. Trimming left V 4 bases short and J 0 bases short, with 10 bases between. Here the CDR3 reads CASSLDGFSGNTIYF. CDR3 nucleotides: TGTGCCAGCTCACTAGACGGTTTCTCTGGAAACACCATATATTTT.

The CDR3: CASSESWVGYTF. For the CDR3, the DNA is TGTGCCAGCAGTGAGTCCTGGGTCGGCTACACCTTC. This chain connects TRBV2 to TRBJ1-2; no clear D. CDR1 is SNHLY, CDR2 FYNNEI, per germline. Trimming took 3 bases from V and 8 from J, leaving 10 bases between them. The CDR3 covers 12 residues.

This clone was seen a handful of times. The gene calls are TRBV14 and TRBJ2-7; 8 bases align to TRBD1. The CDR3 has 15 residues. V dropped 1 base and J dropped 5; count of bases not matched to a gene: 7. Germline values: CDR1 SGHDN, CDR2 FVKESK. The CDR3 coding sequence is TGTGCCAGCAGCCAAGGCGGACAGGGCTATAACGAGCAGTACTTC. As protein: CASSQGGQGYNEQYF.

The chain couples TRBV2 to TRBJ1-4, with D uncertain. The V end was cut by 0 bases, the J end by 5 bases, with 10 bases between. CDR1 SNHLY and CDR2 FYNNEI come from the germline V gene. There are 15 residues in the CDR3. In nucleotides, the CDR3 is TGTGCCAGCAGTGAAGCCCCACAGTCAAATGAAAAACTGTTTTTT. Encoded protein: CASSEAPQSNEKLFF.

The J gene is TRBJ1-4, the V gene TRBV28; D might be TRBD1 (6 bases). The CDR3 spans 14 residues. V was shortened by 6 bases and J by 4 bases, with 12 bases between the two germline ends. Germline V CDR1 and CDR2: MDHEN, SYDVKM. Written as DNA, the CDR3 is TGTGCCAGCAGAACCGGAGGGGGTAATGAAAAACTGTTTTTT. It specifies CASRTGGGNEKLFF.

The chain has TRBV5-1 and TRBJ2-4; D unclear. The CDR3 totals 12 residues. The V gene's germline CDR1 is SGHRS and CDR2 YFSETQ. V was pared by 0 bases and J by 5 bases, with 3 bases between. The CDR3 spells CASSLDQNIQYF. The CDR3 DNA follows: TGCGCCAGCAGCTTGGATCAAAACATTCAGTACTTC.